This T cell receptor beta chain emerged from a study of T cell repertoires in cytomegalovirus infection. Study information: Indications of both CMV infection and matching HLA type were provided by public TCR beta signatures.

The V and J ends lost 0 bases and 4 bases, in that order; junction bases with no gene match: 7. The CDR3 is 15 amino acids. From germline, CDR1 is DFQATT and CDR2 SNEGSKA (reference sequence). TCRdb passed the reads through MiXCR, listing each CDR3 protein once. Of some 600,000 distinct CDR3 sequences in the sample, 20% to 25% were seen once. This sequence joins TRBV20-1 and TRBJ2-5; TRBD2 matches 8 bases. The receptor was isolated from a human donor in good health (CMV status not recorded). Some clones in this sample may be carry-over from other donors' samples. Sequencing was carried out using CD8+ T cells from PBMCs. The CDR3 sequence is CSARDRGGRGETQYF. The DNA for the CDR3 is TGCAGTGCTAGAGATCGGGGGGGGCGGGGAGAGACCCAGTACTTC.